This TCR beta chain was profiled in a study of blood T cells in healthy people across ages. Per sample, at least 6 micrograms of total RNA were extracted. A J-beta primer mix and a sample-barcoded 5' primer were used in a second PCR of roughly 7 to 12 cycles. Each CDR3 protein gets one entry after TCRdb re-called the 5' RACE reads with MiXCR. The table has some 1.4 million distinct CDR3 sequences, roughly 40% seen once. Germline CDR1 reads SGHTA; CDR2 reads FQGNSA. The V end lost 1 base, the J end lost 6 bases, and 9 bases lay between the germline ends. This CDR3 is built from 13 residues. The sequenced sample consisted of blood. V gene TRBV7-2 combines with J gene TRBJ1-2; D gene unclear. The receptor comes from a young woman in good health. The CDR3 nucleotides are TGTGCCAGCAGCTTAGGGATAGTGGATGGCTACACCTTC. It encodes CASSLGIVDGYTF.